This entry concerns a single TCR beta chain. With 3 bases removed from V and 0 bases from J, the gap between germline ends came to 9 bases. The CDR3 has 16 amino acids. The entry originates in a study of T cell repertoires in cytomegalovirus infection. Using its own MiXCR run on the reads, TCRdb lists one record per CDR3 protein. The table lists fewer than 700,000 distinct CDR3 sequences, roughly a quarter of them singletons. This receptor was taken from a human donor in good health (CMV status not recorded). Some clones in this sample may be carry-over from other donors' samples. The chain carries TRBV12-3 or TRBV12-4 and TRBJ2-6; D gene ambiguous. The sequenced sample was CD8+ T cells from PBMCs. The CDR3 region is CASSFGHLSGANVLTF. The CDR3 nucleotides read TGTGCCAGCAGTTTCGGCCACCTCTCTGGGGCCAACGTCCTGACTTTC.